These 21 T cell receptor beta chains were all obtained from the same sample, sequenced in a study of blood T cells in healthy people across ages. PCR was performed a second time for about 7 to 12 cycles using a sample-barcoded 5' primer and a J-beta primer mix. TCRdb reanalysed the 5' RACE reads using MiXCR and keeps one entry per CDR3 protein. The table lists under 1,100,000 distinct CDR3 sequences, about 25% of them singletons. The same specimen was also included in a second study, on T cells of mothers and their children.

The sequenced material came from blood. Source of these receptors: a girl aged 2 to 9 in good health.

This clonotype was seen only a few times. This rearrangement joins TRBV5-4 to TRBJ2-3; TRBD1 might be the D (6 bases). The CDR3 sequence is 13 residues long. The V gene lost 2 bases and the J gene lost 5 bases, with 9 bases spanning the gap. Per the germline V gene, CDR1 is SGHNT and CDR2 is YYREEE (reference sequence). The CDR3 loop is CASSLRRGDTQYF. CDR3 coding DNA: TGTGCCAGCAGCTTACGCAGGGGAGATACGCAGTATTTT.

This clonotype was observed a handful of times. The chain has TRBV20-1 and TRBJ2-7, with 7 bases lining up with TRBD1. After removal of 7 bases from V and 0 bases from J, the junction contained 9 bases not matched to a gene. The CDR3 contains 14 residues. Germline CDR1 is DFQATT and CDR2 is SNEGSKA (reference sequence). CDR3 in amino acids: CSVGQRNPSYEQYF. CDR3 coding DNA: TGCAGTGTGGGACAGCGTAATCCCTCCTACGAGCAGTACTTC.

In this sample, this clonotype turned up a few times. The rearrangement uses TRBV29-1 and TRBJ2-6, with D unclear. Per germline, CDR1 SQVTM and CDR2 ANQGSEA. This CDR3 is 14 amino acids long. The V end lost 3 bases, the J end lost 2 bases, and 8 bases lay between the germline ends. The CDR3 here is CSVDSGTGANVLTF. The DNA for the CDR3 is TGCAGCGTTGATTCTGGGACTGGGGCCAACGTCCTGACTTTC.

This rearrangement joins TRBV14 to TRBJ2-1; possible D gene TRBD1, 6 bases. The CDR3 spans 15 residues. Deletions cut 2 bases from V and 4 bases from J, with 12 bases between. The germline CDR1 and CDR2 sequences are SGHDN and FVKESK. For the CDR3, the DNA is TGTGCCAGCAGCCAATCTAGACAGGTTTACAATGAGCAGTTCTTC. Its protein product is CASSQSRQVYNEQFF.

There are a few counts of this clonotype. This likely comes from a read error, as the CDR3 has no conserved phenylalanine or tryptophan at its end. J is TRBJ2-5 and V is TRBV18; perhaps D is TRBD1 or TRBD2 (6 bases each). CDR1 is KGHSH and CDR2 is LQKENI in the germline V gene. The V end was cut by 3 bases, the J end by 1 base, with 12 bases between. CDR3 size: 15 residues. The CDR3 reads CASSPLPGAQETQYL. Written as DNA, the CDR3 is TGTGCCAGCTCACCCTTACCGGGGGCCCAAGAGACCCAGTACCTC.

V usage is TRBV20-1 and J usage is TRBJ2-1, with no clear D. Germline-derived CDR1 and CDR2 are DFQATT and SNEGSKA (reference sequence). V shed 0 bases and J shed 11 bases, with 8 bases lying between them. This CDR3 is 11 amino acids long. In DNA, the CDR3 is TGCAGTGCTAGAGATATTGGACAGCAGTTCTTC. Protein: CSARDIGQQFF.

This clonotype appeared once. V usage is TRBV11-3 and J usage is TRBJ2-5; D not certain. The V end was cut by 1 base, the J end by 1 base, with 7 bases between. The germline V gene encodes CDR1 SGHNT and CDR2 YENEEA. CDR3 size: 14 residues. CDR3 bases: TGTGCCAGCAGCTTAGTAAGGAGCCAAGAGACCCAGTACTTC. This translates into CASSLVRSQETQYF.

The chain joins TRBV5-5 to TRBJ2-7; possible D gene TRBD2, 6 bases. The CDR3 is 11 residues long. Germline values: CDR1 SGHKS, CDR2 YYEKEE (reference sequence). V gave up 7 bases and J gave up 6 bases, with 11 bases separating them. CDR3 residues: CASLKGGEQYF. In DNA form, the CDR3 reads TGTGCCAGCCTTAAGGGAGGCGAGCAGTACTTC.

The rearrangement joins TRBV21-1 to TRBJ2-5. TRBV21-1 is given as a pseudogene. CDR3 length: 13 amino acids. The CDR3 DNA sequence: TGTGCCAGCTCCAAAGGATGGAAAGAGACCCAGTACTTC. It yields the protein CASSKGWKETQYF.

This clonotype has a handful of counts. The chain couples TRBV6-1 to TRBJ2-6, with no clear D. Trimming stripped 11 bases from V and 0 bases from J, with 8 bases between. The CDR3 totals 13 residues. Germline CDR1 reads MNHNS; CDR2 reads SASEGT. Here the CDR3 DNA reads TGTGCCTGCCTCCTCTCTGGGGCCAACGTCCTGACTTTC. Translation gives CACLLSGANVLTF.

The rearrangement uses TRBV6-6 and TRBJ1-2, with 9 bases that match TRBD1. CDR1 and CDR2 from the germline V gene are MNHNY and SVGAGI (reference sequence). The CDR3 has 13 amino acids. V lost 6 bases, J lost 7 bases, and 6 bases stayed unmatched. The CDR3: CASSQKQGAGYTF. CDR3 coding DNA: TGTGCCAGCAGCCAAAAACAGGGGGCTGGCTACACCTTC.

This chain joins TRBV9 and TRBJ2-1, with 14 bases lining up with TRBD2. Germline loops: CDR1 SGDLS, CDR2 YYNGEE. J gave up 6 bases and V 3 bases, and 5 bases lay outside the gene matches. This CDR3 is built from 16 residues. CDR3 sequence: CASSAFGLAGGNEQFF. Here the CDR3 DNA reads TGTGCCAGCAGCGCTTTTGGACTAGCGGGGGGCAATGAGCAGTTCTTC.

Only a few counts were recorded for this clonotype. The J gene is TRBJ2-7, the V gene TRBV20-1; D remains unclear. This CDR3 is 13 amino acids long. Germline lookup yields CDR1 DFQATT and CDR2 SNEGSKA (reference sequence). Trimming left V 6 bases short and J 0 bases short, with 12 bases between. CDR3 nucleotides: TGCAGTGCGAAGGGTCAGAGCTCCTACGAGCAGTACTTC. This encodes CSAKGQSSYEQYF.

In this sample, this clonotype turned up a few times. The chain couples TRBV29-1 to TRBJ1-1; D ambiguous. Germline CDR1 SQVTM, CDR2 ANQGSEA. V dropped 7 bases and J dropped 5 bases, with 2 bases sitting between them. The CDR3 extends over 8 amino acids. The CDR3 spells CSATEAFF. CDR3 nucleotides: TGCAGCGCGACTGAAGCTTTCTTT.

The rearrangement links TRBV29-1 to TRBJ2-1; 9 positions match TRBD2. Germline V gene sequence: CDR1 SQVTM, CDR2 ANQGSEA. With V trimmed by 7 bases and J by 4 bases, 8 bases remained unmatched. The CDR3 runs to 14 residues. The DNA for the CDR3 is TGCAGCGCGAACGAGCGGGGGGAATACAATGAGCAGTTCTTC. Protein sequence: CSANERGEYNEQFF.

The V and J genes are TRBV7-2 and TRBJ2-2, with TRBD2 identical over 7 bases. The germline V gene has CDR1 SGHTA and CDR2 FQGNSA. Germline trimming cut 5 bases from V and 1 base from J; bases unmatched to any gene: 4. The CDR3 sequence is 15 residues long. The CDR3 DNA follows: TGTGCCAGCAGCCCGGGGGGTATGAACACCGGGGAGCTGTTTTTT. Residues: CASSPGGMNTGELFF.

This clonotype showed up just a few times. The chain employs TRBV29-1 and TRBJ1-1; 8 bases map to TRBD1. CDR3 length equals 14 residues. The germline V gene has CDR1 SQVTM and CDR2 ANQGSEA. V lost 5 bases, J lost 4 bases, and 9 bases stayed unmatched. The CDR3 coding sequence is TGCAGCGTTTCGGGTGACAGGGGATCCACTGAAGCTTTCTTT. Translating it yields CSVSGDRGSTEAFF.

This clonotype was counted only a few times. The chain recombines TRBV27 with TRBJ2-1; 7 bases are a match to TRBD1. Trimming removed 4 bases from V and 10 bases from J; junction bases left unmatched: 7. This CDR3 is built from 13 residues. Per the germline V gene, CDR1 is MNHEY and CDR2 is SMNVEV (reference sequence). The CDR3 DNA reads TGTGCCAGCAGTTGGGGACAGCTAGCAGAGCAGTTCTTC. The encoded protein is CASSWGQLAEQFF.

The chain uses TRBV29-1 and TRBJ2-2; D call uncertain. This CDR3 is built from 12 residues. The germline V gene encodes CDR1 SQVTM and CDR2 ANQGSEA. The germline V and J ends were trimmed by 3 bases and 6 bases, with 8 bases remaining between them. CDR3 sequence: CSVDTRPGELFF. In DNA form, the CDR3 reads TGCAGCGTTGATACGCGACCCGGGGAGCTGTTTTTT.

This rearrangement joins TRBV29-1 to TRBJ1-3, with 10 bases matching TRBD1. Germline CDR1 reads SQVTM; CDR2 reads ANQGSEA. The J segment lost 3 bases and the V segment lost 4 bases, leaving 0 bases of the junction unmatched. The CDR3 covers 13 residues. In nucleotides, the CDR3 is TGCAGCGTTGGGACAGGGGGTGGAAACACCATATATTTT. Encoded protein: CSVGTGGGNTIYF.

This clonotype was detected ten times or more. V gene TRBV11-2 combines with J gene TRBJ2-7; 7 bases map to TRBD1. The junction had 6 bases not matched to a gene; V was cut back by 2 bases and J by 2 bases. The CDR3 consists of 15 residues. Germline V gene sequence: CDR1 SGHAT, CDR2 FQNNGV. CDR3 DNA sequence: TGTGCCAGCAGCTTATTACTACAGGGGACCTACGAGCAGTACTTC. The encoded protein is CASSLLLQGTYEQYF.